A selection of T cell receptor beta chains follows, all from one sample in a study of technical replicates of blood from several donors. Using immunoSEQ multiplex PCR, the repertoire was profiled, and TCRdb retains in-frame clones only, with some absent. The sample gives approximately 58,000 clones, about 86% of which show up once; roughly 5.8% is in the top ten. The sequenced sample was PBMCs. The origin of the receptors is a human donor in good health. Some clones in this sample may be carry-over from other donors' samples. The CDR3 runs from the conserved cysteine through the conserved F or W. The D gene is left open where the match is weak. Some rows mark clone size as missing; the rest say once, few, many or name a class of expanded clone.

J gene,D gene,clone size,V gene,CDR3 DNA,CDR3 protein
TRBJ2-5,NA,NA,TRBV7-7,TGTGCCAGCAGCCCGACGAGGGGGACCGGGGAGACCCAGTACTTC,CASSPTRGTGETQYF
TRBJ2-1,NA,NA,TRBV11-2,TGTGCCAGCAGCCTATCGGGACAAAACAATGAGCAGTTCTTC,CASSLSGQNNEQFF
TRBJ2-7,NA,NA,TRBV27,TGTGCCAGCAGAACTAGCTCCGAGCAGTACTTC,CASRTSSEQYF
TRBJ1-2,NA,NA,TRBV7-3,TGTGCCAGCAGCTTAAGTGGCAGGGGCCTCTATGGCTACACCTTC,CASSLSGRGLYGYTF
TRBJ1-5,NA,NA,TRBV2,TGTGCCAGCAGCCCCACGGGGGATCAGCCCCAGCATTTT,CASSPTGDQPQHF
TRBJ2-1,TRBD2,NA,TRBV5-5,TGTGCCAGCAGCTTGATCCCGGGACTAGCCGCTAATGAGCAGTTCTTC,CASSLIPGLAANEQFF
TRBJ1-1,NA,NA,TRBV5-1,TGCGCCAGCAGGCCCTGGGCTACTAACACTGAAGCTTTCTTT,CASRPWATNTEAFF
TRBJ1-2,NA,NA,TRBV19,TGTGCCAGTAGTCTAGGGGGTACCCTCGGGACAACTGGTGGCTACACCTTC,CASSLGGTLGTTGGYTF
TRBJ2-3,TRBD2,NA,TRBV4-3,TGCGCCAGCAGCCAAGATTATATTAGCGGGGACACAGATACGCAGTATTTT,CASSQDYISGDTDTQYF
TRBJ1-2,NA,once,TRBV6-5,TGTGCCAGCACTCCTGTTGGAGGGGGGGTCTATGGCTACACCTTC,CASTPVGGGVYGYTF
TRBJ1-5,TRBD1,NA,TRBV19,TGTGCCAGTAGCGGAACAGGGGGAGGCAATCAGCCCCAGCATTTT,CASSGTGGGNQPQHF
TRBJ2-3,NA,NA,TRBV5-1,TGCGCCAGCACAACGGGGGGCCTATCAGATACGCAGTATTTT,CASTTGGLSDTQYF
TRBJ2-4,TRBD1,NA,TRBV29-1,TGCAGCGTGTGGACAGGCGGCATTCAGTACTTC,CSVWTGGIQYF
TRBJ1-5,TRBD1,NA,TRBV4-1,TGCGCCAGCAGCCCGATACACGGACAGGGACAGCCCCAGCATTTT,CASSPIHGQGQPQHF
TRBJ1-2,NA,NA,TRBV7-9,TGTGCCAGCAGCGCCCAGGGGCCCGCTTATGGCTACACCTTC,CASSAQGPAYGYTF
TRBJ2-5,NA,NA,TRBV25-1,TGTGCCAGCAGCCCAGGCGGGGTCGTGGGGACCCAGTACTTC,CASSPGGVVGTQYF
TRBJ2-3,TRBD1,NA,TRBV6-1,TGTGCCAGCACCGAGGGGGCCAGCACAGATACGCAGTATTTT,CASTEGASTDTQYF
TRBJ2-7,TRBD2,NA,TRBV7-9,TGTGCCAGCGGTAGCGGGAGCTACGAGCAGTACTTC,CASGSGSYEQYF
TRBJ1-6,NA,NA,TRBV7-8,TGTGCCAGCAGCAAAGGACACGATAATTCACCCCTCCACTTT,CASSKGHDNSPLHF
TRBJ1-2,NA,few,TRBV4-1,TGCGCCAGCAGCCAAGATTCAGGGTATGGCTACACCTTC,CASSQDSGYGYTF
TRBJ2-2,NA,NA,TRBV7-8,TGTGCCAGCAGCACCCTCACGGGGAACACCGGGGAGCTGTTTTTT,CASSTLTGNTGELFF
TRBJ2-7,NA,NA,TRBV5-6,TGTGCCAGCAGCCTGAGCTCCTACGAGCAGTACTTC,CASSLSSYEQYF
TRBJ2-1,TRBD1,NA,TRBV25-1,TGTGCCAGCACCCAACTGGGACAGAGCTCCTACAATGAGCAGTTCTTC,CASTQLGQSSYNEQFF
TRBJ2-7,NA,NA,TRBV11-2,TGTGCCAGCAGCCCGGGTTACGAGCAGTACTTC,CASSPGYEQYF
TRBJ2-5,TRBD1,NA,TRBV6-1,TGTGCCAGCAGTAGAATGACAGGGGACCAAGAGACCCAGTACTTC,CASSRMTGDQETQYF
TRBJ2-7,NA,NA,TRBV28,TGTGCCAGCAGTCCACCCGAGGGCTACGAGCAGTACTTC,CASSPPEGYEQYF
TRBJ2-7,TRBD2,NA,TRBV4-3,TGCGCCAGCAGCCAACGGGAGGCTAACTACGAGCAGTACTTC,CASSQREANYEQYF
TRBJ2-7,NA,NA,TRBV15,TGTGCCACCGAAGGCAGGGGAACCTACGAGCAGTACTTC,CATEGRGTYEQYF
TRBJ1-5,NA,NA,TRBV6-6,TGTGCCAGCAGTTACTCGAGTCCGGGTCAGCCCCAGCATTTT,CASSYSSPGQPQHF
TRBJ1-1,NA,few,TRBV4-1,TGCGCCAGCAGCCCCACCAGTTTGAACACTGAAGCTTTCTTT,CASSPTSLNTEAFF
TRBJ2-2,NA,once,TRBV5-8,TGTGCCAGCAGCTTGGCCGGCGGGATTCGAGGGGAGCTGTTTTTT,CASSLAGGIRGELFF
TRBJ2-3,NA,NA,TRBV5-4,TGTGCCAGCAGCGTAAACAGGGAAAATACGCAGTATTTT,CASSVNRENTQYF
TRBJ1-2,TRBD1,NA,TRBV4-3,TGCGCCAGCAGCCAACAAACGACAGGGGACCATGGCTACACCTTC,CASSQQTTGDHGYTF
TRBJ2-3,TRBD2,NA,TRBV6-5,TGTGCCAGCAGTTCGCGGGGGGGCCAGACAGATACGCAGTATTTT,CASSSRGGQTDTQYF
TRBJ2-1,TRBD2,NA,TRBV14,TGTGCCAGCAGCCGATTGACAGCGGGGTTGGGCATGGGTGAGCAGTTCTTC,CASSRLTAGLGMGEQFF
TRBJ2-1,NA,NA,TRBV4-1,TGCGCCAGCAGCCAAGATCCCGACGCCGGAGGGTCGGATGAGCAGTTCTTC,CASSQDPDAGGSDEQFF
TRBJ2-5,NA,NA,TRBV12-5,TGTGCTAGTGGTGGGGCCCCGACAGCCCAAGAGACCCAGTACTTC,CASGGAPTAQETQYF
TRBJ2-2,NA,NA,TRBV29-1,TGCAGCGCCAAGCGCGTCACCGGGGAGCTGTTTTTT,CSAKRVTGELFF
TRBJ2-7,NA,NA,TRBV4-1,TGCGCCAGCAGCCCTTCACCTAGCGAAAGCTACGAGCAGTACTTC,CASSPSPSESYEQYF
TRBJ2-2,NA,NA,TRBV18,TGTGCCAGCTCATCTAGCTACCCTATGAACACCGGGGAGCTGTTTTTT,CASSSSYPMNTGELFF
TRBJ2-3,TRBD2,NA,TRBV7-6,TGTGCCAGCAGCCCTCACGGACTAGCGGGGGGCACAGATACGCAGTATTTT,CASSPHGLAGGTDTQYF
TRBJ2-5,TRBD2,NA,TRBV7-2,TGTGCCAGCAGCCGGGGGGGTCGAGAGACCCAGTACTTC,CASSRGGRETQYF
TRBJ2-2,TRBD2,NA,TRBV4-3,TGCGCCAGCAGCCAAGATCGACTAGCGAGGACCGGGGAGCTGTTTTTT,CASSQDRLARTGELFF
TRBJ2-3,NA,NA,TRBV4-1,TGCGCCAGCAGCCCAATTCAGACGGGTGATACGCAGTATTTT,CASSPIQTGDTQYF
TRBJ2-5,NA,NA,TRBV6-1,TGTGCCAGCAGTTTAGTCGAGACCCAGTACTTC,CASSLVETQYF
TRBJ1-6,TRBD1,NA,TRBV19,TGTGCCAGTAGTAGGGGACAGAAGAATTCACCCCTCCACTTT,CASSRGQKNSPLHF
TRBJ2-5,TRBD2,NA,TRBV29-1,TGCAGCGTCACCGGGACTACGGAGACCCAGTACTTC,CSVTGTTETQYF
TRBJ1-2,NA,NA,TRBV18,TGTGCCAGCTCATCACCCCTAACAGGGAACTATGGCTACACCTTC,CASSSPLTGNYGYTF
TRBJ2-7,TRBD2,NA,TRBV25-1,TGTGCCAGCAGTGAATCCCAAGGAGCTAGCGGGCCCTACGAGCAGTACTTC,CASSESQGASGPYEQYF
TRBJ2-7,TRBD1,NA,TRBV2,TGTGCCAGCAAGCCGCCGGGACAGGGGATCCACGAGCAGTACTTC,CASKPPGQGIHEQYF
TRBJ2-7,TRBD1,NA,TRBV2,TGTGCCAGCAGTGATTTTGGCAGGGGGAACGAGCAGTACTTC,CASSDFGRGNEQYF
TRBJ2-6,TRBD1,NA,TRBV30,TGTGCCTGGAGTCCTGAGGGACAGGGGTTCGGTCGGGCCAACGTCCTGACTTTC,CAWSPEGQGFGRANVLTF
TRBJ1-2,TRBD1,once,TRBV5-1,TGCGCCAGCAGCTTGGCCCCCGGGACAGGGACCTATGGCTACACCTTC,CASSLAPGTGTYGYTF
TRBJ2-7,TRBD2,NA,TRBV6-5,TGTGCCAGCAGTCCTATCTCTAGCGGCTCCTACGAGCAGTACTTC,CASSPISSGSYEQYF
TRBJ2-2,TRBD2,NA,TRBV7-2,TGTGCCAGCAGCTTAGCGGCGGGGCGGGGGACCGGGGAGCTGTTTTTT,CASSLAAGRGTGELFF
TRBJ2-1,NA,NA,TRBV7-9,TGTGCCAGCAGCTTAGTTCAGGGGACCGTCCCTTTCTTC,CASSLVQGTVPFF
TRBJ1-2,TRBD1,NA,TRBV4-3,TGCGCCAGCAGCCAAGACATTGGACAGGGGGCGCGCTATGGCTACACCTTC,CASSQDIGQGARYGYTF
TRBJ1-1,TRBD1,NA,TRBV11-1,TGTGCCAGCAGCCTACCGGACAGGGGGATGAACACTGAAGCTTTCTTT,CASSLPDRGMNTEAFF
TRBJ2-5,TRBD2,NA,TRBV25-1,TGTGCCAGCAGTGAGCTAGTTGGGGGGGACCAAGAGACCCAGTACTTC,CASSELVGGDQETQYF
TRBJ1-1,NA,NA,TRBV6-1,TGTGCCAGCAGTGAAGTCTCACAGGTAGCTTTCTTT,CASSEVSQVAFF